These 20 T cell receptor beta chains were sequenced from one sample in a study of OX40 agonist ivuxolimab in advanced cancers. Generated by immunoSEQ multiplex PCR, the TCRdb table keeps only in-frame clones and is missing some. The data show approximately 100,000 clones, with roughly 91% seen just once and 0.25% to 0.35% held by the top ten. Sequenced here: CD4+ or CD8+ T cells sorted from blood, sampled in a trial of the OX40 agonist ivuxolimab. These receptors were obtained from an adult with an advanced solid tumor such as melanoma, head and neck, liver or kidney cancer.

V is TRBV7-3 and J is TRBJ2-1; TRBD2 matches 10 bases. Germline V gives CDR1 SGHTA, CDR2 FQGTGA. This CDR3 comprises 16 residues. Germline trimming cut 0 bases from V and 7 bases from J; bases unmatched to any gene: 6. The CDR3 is CASSLTAGTSVNEQFF. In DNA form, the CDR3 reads TGTGCCAGCAGCTTAACGGCGGGGACTAGCGTGAATGAGCAGTTCTTC.

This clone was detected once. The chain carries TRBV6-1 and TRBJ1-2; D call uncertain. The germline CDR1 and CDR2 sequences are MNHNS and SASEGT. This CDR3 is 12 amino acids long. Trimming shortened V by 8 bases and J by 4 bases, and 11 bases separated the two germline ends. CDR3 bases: TGTGCCAGCGGAGACATAATCTATGGCTACACCTTC. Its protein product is CASGDIIYGYTF.

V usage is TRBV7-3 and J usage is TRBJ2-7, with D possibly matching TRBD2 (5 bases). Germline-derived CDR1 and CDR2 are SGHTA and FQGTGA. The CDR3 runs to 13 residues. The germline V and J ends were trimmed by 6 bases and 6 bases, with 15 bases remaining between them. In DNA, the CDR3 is TGTGCCAGCAGTACAGACCTCCGGGGCGAGCAGTACTTC. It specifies CASSTDLRGEQYF.

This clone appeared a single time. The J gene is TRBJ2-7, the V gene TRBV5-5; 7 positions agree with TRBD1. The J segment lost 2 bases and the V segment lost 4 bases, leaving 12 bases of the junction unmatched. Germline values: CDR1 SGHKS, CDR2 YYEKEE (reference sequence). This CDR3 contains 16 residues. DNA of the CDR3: TGTGCCAGCAGCCCGGACCCGGGACAGTCGACCTACGAGCAGTACTTC. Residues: CASSPDPGQSTYEQYF. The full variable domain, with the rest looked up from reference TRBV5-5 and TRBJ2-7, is DAGVTQSPTHLIKTRGQQVTLRCSPISGHKSVSWYQQVLGQGPQFIFQYYEKEERGRGNFPDRFSARQFPNYSSELNVNALLLGDSALYLCASSPDPGQSTYEQYFGPGTRLTVT.

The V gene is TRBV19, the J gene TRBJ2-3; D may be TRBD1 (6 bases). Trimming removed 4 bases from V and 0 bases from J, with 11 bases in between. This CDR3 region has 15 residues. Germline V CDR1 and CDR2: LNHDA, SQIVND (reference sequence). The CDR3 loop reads CASSRSGQSTDTQYF. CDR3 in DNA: TGTGCCAGTAGTAGGTCCGGACAGAGCACAGATACGCAGTATTTT.

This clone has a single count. CDR3 coding DNA: TGTGCCAGCAGTTTGGGTTTGATGTATAGCAATCAGCCCCAGCATTTT. Protein sequence: CASSLGLMYSNQPQHF. The chain joins TRBV28 to TRBJ1-5; no reliable D call. Trimming took off 3 bases at V and 0 bases at J, with 12 bases between the two ends. Germline CDR1 is MDHEN and CDR2 is SYDVKM. The CDR3 is 16 residues long.

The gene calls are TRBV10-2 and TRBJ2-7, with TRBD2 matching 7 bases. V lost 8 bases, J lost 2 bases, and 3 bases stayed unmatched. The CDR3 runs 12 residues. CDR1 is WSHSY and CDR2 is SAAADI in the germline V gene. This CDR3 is CASRGDAYEQYF. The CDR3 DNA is TGCGCCAGCCGGGGGGACGCCTACGAGCAGTACTTC.

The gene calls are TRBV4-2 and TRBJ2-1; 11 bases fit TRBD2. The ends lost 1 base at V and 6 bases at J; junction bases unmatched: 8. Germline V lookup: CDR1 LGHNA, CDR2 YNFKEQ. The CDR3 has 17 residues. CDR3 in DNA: TGTGCCAGCAGCCAAGGGTTTGGACTAGCGGGCTCCAATGAGCAGTTCTTC. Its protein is CASSQGFGLAGSNEQFF.

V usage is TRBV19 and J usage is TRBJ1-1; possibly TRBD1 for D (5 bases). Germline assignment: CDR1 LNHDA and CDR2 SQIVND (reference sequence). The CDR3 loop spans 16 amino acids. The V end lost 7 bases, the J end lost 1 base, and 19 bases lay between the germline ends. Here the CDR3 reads CASTPGRRGPNTEAFF. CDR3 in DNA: TGTGCCAGTACCCCGGGACGGCGGGGACCGAACACTGAAGCTTTCTTT.

The CDR3 DNA reads as TGTGCCAGTAGTGGGACTAGTTCAGATACGCAGTATTTT. Protein sequence: CASSGTSSDTQYF. The chain joins TRBV19 to TRBJ2-3; 8 nucleotides agree with TRBD2. The germline V gene encodes CDR1 LNHDA and CDR2 SQIVND (reference sequence). Trimming at V came to 5 bases and at J to 4 bases, leaving 2 bases not matched to a gene. This CDR3 has 13 residues. The full variable domain, in which reference TRBV19 and TRBJ2-3 provide the parts outside the CDR3, is DGGITQSPKYLFRKEGQNVTLSCEQNLNHDAMYWYRQDPGQGLRLIYYSQIVNDFQKGDIAEGYSVSREKKESFPLTVTSAQKNPTAFYLCASSGTSSDTQYFGPGTRLTVL.

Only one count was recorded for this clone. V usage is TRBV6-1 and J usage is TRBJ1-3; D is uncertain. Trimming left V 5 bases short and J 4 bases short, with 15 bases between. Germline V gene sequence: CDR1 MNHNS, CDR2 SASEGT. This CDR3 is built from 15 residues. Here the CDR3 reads CASSPRWVSGNTIYF. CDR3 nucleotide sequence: TGTGCCAGCAGTCCGAGATGGGTGAGCGGAAACACCATATATTTT.

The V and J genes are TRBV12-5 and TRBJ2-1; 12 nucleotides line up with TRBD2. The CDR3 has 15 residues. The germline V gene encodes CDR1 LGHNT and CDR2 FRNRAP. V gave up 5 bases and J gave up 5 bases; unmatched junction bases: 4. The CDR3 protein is CASGTGLAGNNEQFF. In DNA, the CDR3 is TGTGCTAGTGGTACAGGACTAGCGGGGAACAATGAGCAGTTCTTC.

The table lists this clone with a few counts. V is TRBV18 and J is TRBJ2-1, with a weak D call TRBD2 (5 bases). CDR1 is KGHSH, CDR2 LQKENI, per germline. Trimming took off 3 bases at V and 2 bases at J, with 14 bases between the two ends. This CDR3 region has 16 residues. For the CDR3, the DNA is TGTGCCAGCTCACCTATACTAGTGCCAGCCTACAATGAGCAGTTCTTC. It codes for CASSPILVPAYNEQFF.

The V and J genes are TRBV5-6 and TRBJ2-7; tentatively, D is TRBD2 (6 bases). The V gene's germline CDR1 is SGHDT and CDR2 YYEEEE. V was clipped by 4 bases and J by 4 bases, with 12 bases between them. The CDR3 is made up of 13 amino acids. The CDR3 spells CASSHGLAYEQYF. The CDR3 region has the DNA TGTGCCAGCAGCCACGGGCTAGCGTACGAGCAGTACTTC.

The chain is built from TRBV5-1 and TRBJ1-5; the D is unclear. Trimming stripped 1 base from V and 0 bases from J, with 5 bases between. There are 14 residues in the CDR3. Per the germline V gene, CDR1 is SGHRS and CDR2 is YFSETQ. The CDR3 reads CASSLYGSNQPQHF. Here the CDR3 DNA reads TGCGCCAGCAGCTTGTACGGTAGCAATCAGCCCCAGCATTTT. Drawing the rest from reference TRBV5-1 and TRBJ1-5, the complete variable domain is KAGVTQTPRYLIKTRGQQVTLSCSPISGHRSVSWYQQTPGQGLQFLFEYFSETQRNKGNFPGRFSGRQFSNSRSEMNVSTLELGDSALYLCASSLYGSNQPQHFGDGTRLSIL.

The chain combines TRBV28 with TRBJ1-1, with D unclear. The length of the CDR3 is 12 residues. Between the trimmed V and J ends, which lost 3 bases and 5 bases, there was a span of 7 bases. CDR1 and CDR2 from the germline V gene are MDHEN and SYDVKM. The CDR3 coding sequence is TGTGCCAGCAGTTTGGGTCGGACTGAAGCTTTCTTT. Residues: CASSLGRTEAFF.

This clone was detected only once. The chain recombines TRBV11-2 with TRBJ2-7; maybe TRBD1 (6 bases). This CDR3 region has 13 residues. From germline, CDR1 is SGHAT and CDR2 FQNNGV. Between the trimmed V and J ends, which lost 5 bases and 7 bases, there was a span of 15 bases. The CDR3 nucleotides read TGTGCCAGCAGCCCACAGGGTTTAGGGGAGCAGTACTTC. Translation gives CASSPQGLGEQYF.

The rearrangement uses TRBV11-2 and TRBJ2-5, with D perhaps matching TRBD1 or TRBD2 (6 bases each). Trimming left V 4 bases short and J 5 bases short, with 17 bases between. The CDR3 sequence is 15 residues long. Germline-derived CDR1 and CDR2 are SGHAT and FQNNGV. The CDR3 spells CASSSRGRPQETQYF. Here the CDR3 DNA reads TGTGCCAGCAGCTCCCGGGGGCGCCCGCAGGAGACCCAGTACTTC.

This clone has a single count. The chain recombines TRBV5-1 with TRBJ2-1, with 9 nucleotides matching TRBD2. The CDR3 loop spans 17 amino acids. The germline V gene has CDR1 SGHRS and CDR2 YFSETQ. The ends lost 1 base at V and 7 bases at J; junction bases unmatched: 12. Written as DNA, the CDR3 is TGCGCCAGCAGCTTGACGGAAATAGCGGGAGCTAGGAATGAGCAGTTCTTC. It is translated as CASSLTEIAGARNEQFF.

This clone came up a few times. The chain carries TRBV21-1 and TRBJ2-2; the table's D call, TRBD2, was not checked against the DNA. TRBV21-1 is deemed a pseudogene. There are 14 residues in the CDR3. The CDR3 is CASSRQPGSGELFF. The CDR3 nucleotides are TGTGCCAGCAGCCGCCAGCCCGGGTCCGGGGAGCTGTTTTTT.